The 21 T cell receptor beta chains in this list originate from one sample, sequenced in a study of blood T cells in healthy people across ages. Primers used in a second PCR of roughly 7 to 12 cycles were a sample-barcoded 5' primer and a J-beta primer mix. MiXCR, applied by TCRdb to the 5' RACE reads, yields one record per CDR3 protein. The sample contains over 500,000 distinct CDR3 sequences, roughly a quarter of which appear only once. In addition, the sample was reused for a study of T cells of mothers and their children.

The specimen sequenced was blood. These receptor sequences come from a boy between 2 and 10 years old in good health.

The V gene is TRBV12-3 or TRBV12-4, the J gene TRBJ2-7, with D maybe TRBD1 (5 bases). The CDR3 totals 14 residues. With 6 bases removed from V and 4 bases from J, the gap between germline ends came to 16 bases. CDR3 region: CASSPEQPGYEQYF. The CDR3 bases are TGTGCCAGCAGCCCCGAACAGCCAGGGTACGAGCAGTACTTC.

The chain has TRBV6-1 and TRBJ2-1, with a weak D call TRBD2 (5 bases). The CDR3 spans 15 residues. Germline loops: CDR1 MNHNS, CDR2 SASEGT. The V end was cut by 6 bases, the J end by 0 bases, with 12 bases between. The CDR3: CASRSSGDSYNEQFF. The CDR3 DNA reads TGTGCCAGCAGGTCAAGCGGAGACTCCTACAATGAGCAGTTCTTC.

This clonotype showed up just a few times. V and J are TRBV6-5 and TRBJ2-5, with unresolved D. The DNA end lines up better with TRBJ2-1; the J call may be wrong. Germline CDR1 and CDR2: MNHEY and SVGAGI. This CDR3 region has 13 residues. This CDR3 reads CASSLSRNNEQFF. In DNA form, the CDR3 reads TGTGCCAGCAGTTTATCACGGAACAATGAGCAGTTCTTC.

This clonotype was seen more than once but under ten times. This chain connects TRBV20-1 to TRBJ2-5; D is perhaps TRBD2 (6 bases). The J call is doubtful: the DNA matches TRBJ2-1 better. CDR1 is DFQATT, CDR2 SNEGSKA, per germline (reference sequence). The length of the CDR3 is 14 residues. The CDR3 bases are TGCAGTGCTAGACAGGGCGGGGTCTACAATGAGCAGTTCTTC. Its protein product is CSARQGGVYNEQFF.

A remark on this clonotype: With a much larger clone just one base away, this may be a read error. The V call is TRBV6-2 or TRBV6-3, the J call TRBJ2-7; D is uncertain. With 0 bases removed from V and 6 bases from J, the gap between germline ends came to 9 bases. The CDR3 consists of 13 residues. In germline, CDR1 is MNHEY, CDR2 SVGEGT. In DNA form, the CDR3 reads TGTGCCAGCAGTTACTCGAACGGCTTCGAGCAGTACTTC. Translated, it gives CASSYSNGFEQYF.

The sample holds a few counts of this clonotype. The CDR3 DNA reads as TGTGCCAGCTCACCCTCAGCGCCAGCGGGAGGAAATGAGCAGTTCTTC. Translation gives CASSPSAPAGGNEQFF. V gene TRBV18 combines with J gene TRBJ2-1; 9 nucleotides match TRBD2. The germline V gene encodes CDR1 KGHSH and CDR2 LQKENI. V trimming: 3 bases; J trimming: 7 bases; junction bases outside the gene matches: 10. This CDR3 contains 16 residues.

As concerns this clonotype: The junction differs from germline at one of its ends, possibly a read error. The chain recombines TRBV4-2 with TRBJ2-3; 7 bases agree with TRBD1. The germline gives CDR1 LGHNA, CDR2 YNFKEQ. This CDR3 contains 13 residues. Here the CDR3 reads CASSPSGTDMQYF. The DNA for the CDR3 is TGTGCCAGCAGCCCCTCGGGGACAGATATGCAGTATTTT.

This clonotype was counted between two and nine times. Its ends do not fully match the called genes, so a read error is possible. V is TRBV12-3 or TRBV12-4 and J is TRBJ2-6; D is possibly TRBD1 (5 bases). The CDR3 runs to 16 residues. DNA for the CDR3: TGTGCCAGCAGTCTAGACGGCAGCTCTGGGGCCAACGTCCCGACTTTC. Translation gives CASSLDGSSGANVPTF.

In its sample, this clonotype was seen a few times. Mismatch with germline at one junction end may stem from a read error. This sequence joins TRBV4-3 and TRBJ1-4; the match to TRBD1 covers 7 bases. The CDR3 sequence is 15 residues long. Germline CDR1 and CDR2: LGHNA and YSLEER. CDR3 in amino acids: CASSLTGTANEKLLF. The CDR3 DNA sequence: TGCGCCAGCAGCCTCACCGGGACAGCTAATGAAAAACTGCTTTTT.

This clonotype was detected only a few times. The CDR3 loop reads CASRSWQGYYNEQFF. CDR3 in DNA: TGTGCCAGTAGGAGTTGGCAGGGCTACTACAATGAGCAGTTCTTC. J is TRBJ2-1 and V is TRBV19; D is possibly TRBD1 (5 bases). Trimming shortened V by 6 bases and J by 3 bases, and 15 bases separated the two germline ends. The CDR3 is 15 amino acids. Germline V CDR1 and CDR2: LNHDA, SQIVND (reference sequence).

This clonotype was observed a handful of times. V is TRBV7-9 and J is TRBJ2-7; TRBD2 matches at 7 bases. The V and J ends lost 5 bases and 3 bases, in that order; junction bases with no gene match: 7. Germline lookup yields CDR1 SEHNR and CDR2 FQNEAQ (reference sequence). The CDR3 sequence is 14 residues long. Here the CDR3 DNA reads TGTGCCAGCAGCGCTTCAGCGGGACTCTACGAGCAGTACTTC. Translation: CASSASAGLYEQYF.

This clonotype was observed a handful of times. V is TRBV27 and J is TRBJ2-1; 8 bases are shared with TRBD1. The ends lost 6 bases at V and 0 bases at J; junction bases unmatched: 4. The CDR3 runs to 15 residues. Looked up from germline, CDR1 is MNHEY and CDR2 is SMNVEV (reference sequence). The CDR3 protein is CASRVGQGSYNEQFF. The CDR3 DNA follows: TGTGCCAGCAGGGTAGGACAGGGCTCCTACAATGAGCAGTTCTTC.

This clonotype was seen a handful of times. This chain joins TRBV5-1 and TRBJ2-7, with D possibly matching TRBD1 (6 bases). Trimming took off 2 bases at V and 3 bases at J, with 9 bases between the two ends. There are 13 residues in the CDR3. Germline V CDR1 and CDR2: SGHRS, YFSETQ. The CDR3, as DNA: TGCGCCAGCAGCTTACACAGGGACTACGAGCAGTACTTC. Translated, it gives CASSLHRDYEQYF.

In this sample, this clonotype turned up a few times. V gene TRBV6-5 combines with J gene TRBJ1-2; TRBD1 matches 8 bases. Losses at the gene ends were 6 bases for V and 5 bases for J; bases not matched to a gene: 2. The CDR3 runs to 12 residues. Germline V lookup: CDR1 MNHEY, CDR2 SVGAGI. The CDR3 nucleotides read TGTGCCAGCAGGGGACAGGCGTATGGCTACACCTTC. Translating gives CASRGQAYGYTF.

There are a few counts of this clonotype. The germline gene is not matched at one end of the junction; a read error may be the cause. The rearrangement uses TRBV16 and TRBJ2-1, with 7 bases aligning to TRBD2. CDR1 and CDR2 from the germline V gene are KGHSY and FQNENV. The CDR3 sequence is 11 residues long. Here the CDR3 DNA reads TGTGCCAGCAGCCCGGGGGACTACCCACTCTTC. As protein: CASSPGDYPLF. Complete variable domain (other parts from reference TRBV16 and TRBJ2-1): GEEVAQTPKHLVRGEGQKAKLYCAPIKGHSYVFWYQQVLKNEFKFLISFQNENVFDETGMPKERFSAKCLPNSPCSLEIQATKLEDSAVYFCASSPGDYPLFGPGTRLTVL.

The V call is TRBV7-9, the J call TRBJ2-7; tentative D call: TRBD2 (6 bases). Trimming pared 2 bases from V and 5 bases from J, leaving 10 bases between. The CDR3 has 13 residues. CDR1 SEHNR and CDR2 FQNEAQ come from the germline V gene (reference sequence). As DNA, the CDR3 is TGTGCCAGCAGCTTACGGGAGTTGAACGAGCAGTACTTC. Translation gives CASSLRELNEQYF.

The chain is built from TRBV4-3 and TRBJ1-2, with a weak D call TRBD1 (6 bases). Trimming cost V 0 bases and J 4 bases, with 15 bases left between them. Germline V lookup: CDR1 LGHNA, CDR2 YSLEER. The CDR3 spans 16 residues. Here the CDR3 DNA reads TGCGCCAGCAGCCAAGATCCGGGGGGCGCCGCCTATGGCTACACCTTC. Translation gives CASSQDPGGAAYGYTF.

Here the CDR3 reads CAISRTGGAIGTEAFF. In nucleotides, the CDR3 is TGTGCCATCAGCCGGACAGGGGGCGCGATAGGCACTGAAGCTTTCTTT. The chain couples TRBV10-3 to TRBJ1-1; 11 positions agree with TRBD1. CDR3 length: 16 amino acids. The V segment lost 6 bases and the J segment 4 bases; nucleotides outside the gene matches: 10. CDR1 is ENHRY and CDR2 is SYGVKD in the germline V gene.

This clonotype was seen more than once but under ten times. This chain joins TRBV11-2 and TRBJ2-3; D unclear. V was cut by 4 bases and J by 2 bases, with 7 bases left in between. This CDR3 contains 13 residues. The V gene's germline CDR1 is SGHAT and CDR2 FQNNGV. For the CDR3, the DNA is TGTGCCAGCAGCTCGCAATACACAGATACGCAGTATTTT. Translating it yields CASSSQYTDTQYF.

The chain has TRBV14 and TRBJ2-3; either TRBD1 or TRBD2 may supply D (5 bases each). From germline, CDR1 is SGHDN and CDR2 FVKESK. V was pared by 0 bases and J by 4 bases, with 14 bases between. CDR3 length: 16 amino acids. CDR3 sequence: CASSQDSEGTADTQYF. The CDR3 DNA is TGTGCCAGCAGCCAAGACTCGGAAGGGACGGCAGATACGCAGTATTTT.

V is TRBV6-5 and J is TRBJ2-2, with a tentative D call TRBD1 (7 bases). CDR3 size: 15 residues. V was pared by 6 bases and J by 3 bases, with 14 bases between. Germline CDR1 is MNHEY and CDR2 is SVGAGI. CDR3 nucleotide sequence: TGTGCCAGCAGCCCTAGGAGGGGGCACACCGGGGAGCTGTTTTTT. Protein sequence: CASSPRRGHTGELFF.